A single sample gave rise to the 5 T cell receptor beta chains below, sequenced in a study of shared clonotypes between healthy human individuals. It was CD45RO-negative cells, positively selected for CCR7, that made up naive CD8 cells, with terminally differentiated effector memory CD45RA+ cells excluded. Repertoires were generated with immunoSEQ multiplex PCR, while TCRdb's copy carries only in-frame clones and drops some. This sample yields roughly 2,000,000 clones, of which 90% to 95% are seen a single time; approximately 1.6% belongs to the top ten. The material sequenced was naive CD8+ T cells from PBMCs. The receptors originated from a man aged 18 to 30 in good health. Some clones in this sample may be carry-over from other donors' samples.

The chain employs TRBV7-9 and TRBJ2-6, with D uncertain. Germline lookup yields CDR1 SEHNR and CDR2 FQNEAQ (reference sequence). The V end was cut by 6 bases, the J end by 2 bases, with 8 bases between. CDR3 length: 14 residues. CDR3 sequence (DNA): TGTGCCAGCAGTCAAACCGCTGGGGCCAACGTCCTGACTTTC. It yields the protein CASSQTAGANVLTF.

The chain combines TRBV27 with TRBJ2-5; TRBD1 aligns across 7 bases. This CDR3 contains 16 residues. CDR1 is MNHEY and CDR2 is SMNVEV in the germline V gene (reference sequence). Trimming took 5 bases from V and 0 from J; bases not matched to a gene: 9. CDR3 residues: CASSLGTAVYQETQYF. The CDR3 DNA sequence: TGTGCCAGCAGTCTTGGGACAGCGGTTTACCAAGAGACCCAGTACTTC.

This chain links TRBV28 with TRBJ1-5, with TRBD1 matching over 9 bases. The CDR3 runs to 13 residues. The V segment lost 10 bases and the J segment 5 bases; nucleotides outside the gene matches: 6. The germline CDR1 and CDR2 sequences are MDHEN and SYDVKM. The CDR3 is CATLTGGYQPQHF. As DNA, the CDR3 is TGTGCCACCTTGACAGGGGGGTATCAGCCCCAGCATTTT.

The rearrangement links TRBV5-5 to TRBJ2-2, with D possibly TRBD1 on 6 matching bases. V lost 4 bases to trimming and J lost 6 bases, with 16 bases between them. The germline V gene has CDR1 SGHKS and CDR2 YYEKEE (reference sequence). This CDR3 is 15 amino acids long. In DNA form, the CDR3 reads TGTGCCAGCAGCCCTAACAGGGTGCAGGCCGGGGAGCTGTTTTTT. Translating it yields CASSPNRVQAGELFF.

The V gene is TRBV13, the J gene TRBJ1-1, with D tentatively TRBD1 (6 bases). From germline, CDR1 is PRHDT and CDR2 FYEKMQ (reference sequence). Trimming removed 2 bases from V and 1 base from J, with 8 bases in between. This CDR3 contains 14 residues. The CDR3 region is CASSLYRANTEAFF. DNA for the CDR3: TGTGCCAGCAGCTTATACAGGGCGAACACTGAAGCTTTCTTT.